The clone carrying this T cell receptor beta chain came up many times. The data stem from a study of shared clonotypes between healthy human individuals. Overall study: Used for every donor were three CD4 naive, three CD4 memory, two CD8 naive and one CD8 memory plate.

The study separated CD4+ cells into CD45RA+ naive and CD45RA-negative memory subsets. Only in-frame clones appear in the TCRdb table, and some are missing; sequencing was by immunoSEQ multiplex PCR. The sample contains about a million clones, under 80% of which appear only once. Trimming removed 10 bases at V and 0 bases at J, with 4 bases between. The CDR3 is made up of 12 amino acids. The germline V gene has CDR1 LNHDA and CDR2 SQIVND (reference sequence). This chain links TRBV19 with TRBJ2-6; D remains unclear. The sample taken for sequencing was memory CD4+ T cells sorted from blood. As for subset: CD45RA-negative fraction. This TCR derives from a man in his late teens or twenties in good health. CDR3 sequence (DNA): TGTGCCACCGCCTCTGGGGCCAACGTCCTGACTTTC. Encoded protein: CATASGANVLTF.